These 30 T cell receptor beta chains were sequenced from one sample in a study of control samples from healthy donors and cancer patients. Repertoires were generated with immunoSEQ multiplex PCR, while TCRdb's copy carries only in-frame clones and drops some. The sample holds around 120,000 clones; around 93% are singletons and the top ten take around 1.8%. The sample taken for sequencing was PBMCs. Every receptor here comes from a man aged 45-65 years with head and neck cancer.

The CDR3 nucleotides read TGTGCCACCAGGCGAGGGCCGAACACCGGGGAGCTGTTTTTT. Protein sequence: CATRRGPNTGELFF. The chain employs TRBV5-6 and TRBJ2-2; a possible D gene is TRBD2 (5 bases). The CDR3 has 14 amino acids. CDR1 is SGHDT and CDR2 is YYEEEE in the germline V gene. V was pared by 9 bases and J by 0 bases, with 12 bases between. Drawing the rest from reference TRBV5-6 and TRBJ2-2, the complete variable domain is DAGVTQSPTHLIKTRGQQVTLRCSPKSGHDTVSWYQQALGQGPQFIFQYYEEEERQRGNFPDRFSGHQFPNYSSELNVNALLLGDSALYLCATRRGPNTGELFFGEGSRLTVL.

CDR3 nucleotides: TGTGCCAGTAGTATGGGGGGGAACGCGCCTTACAATGAGCAGTTCTTC. It is translated as CASSMGGNAPYNEQFF. The chain has TRBV19 and TRBJ2-1, with TRBD2 identical over 7 bases. Germline V gene data show CDR1 as LNHDA and CDR2 as SQIVND (reference sequence). V shed 3 bases, J shed 4 bases, and the junction held 9 bases outside the gene matches. The CDR3 consists of 16 residues.

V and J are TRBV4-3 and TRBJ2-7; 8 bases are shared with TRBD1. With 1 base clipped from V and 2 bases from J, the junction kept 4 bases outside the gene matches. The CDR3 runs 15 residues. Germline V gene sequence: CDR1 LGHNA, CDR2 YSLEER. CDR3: CASSQVWTGTYEQYF. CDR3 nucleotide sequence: TGCGCCAGCAGCCAAGTGTGGACAGGGACCTACGAGCAGTACTTC.

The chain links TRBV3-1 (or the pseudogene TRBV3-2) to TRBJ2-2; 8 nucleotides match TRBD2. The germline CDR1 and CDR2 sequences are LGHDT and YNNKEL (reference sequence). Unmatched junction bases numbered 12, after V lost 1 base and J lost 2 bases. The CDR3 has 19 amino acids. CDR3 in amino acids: CASSQARSGGDLNTGELFF. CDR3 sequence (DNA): TGTGCCAGCAGCCAAGCTAGGTCGGGAGGGGATCTAAACACCGGGGAGCTGTTTTTT.

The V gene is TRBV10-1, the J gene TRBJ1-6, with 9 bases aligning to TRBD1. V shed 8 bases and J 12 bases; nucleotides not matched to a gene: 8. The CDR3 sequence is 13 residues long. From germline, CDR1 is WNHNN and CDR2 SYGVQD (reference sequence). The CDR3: CASRPGQGLPLHF. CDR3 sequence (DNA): TGCGCCAGCCGACCGGGACAGGGTTTACCCCTCCACTTT.

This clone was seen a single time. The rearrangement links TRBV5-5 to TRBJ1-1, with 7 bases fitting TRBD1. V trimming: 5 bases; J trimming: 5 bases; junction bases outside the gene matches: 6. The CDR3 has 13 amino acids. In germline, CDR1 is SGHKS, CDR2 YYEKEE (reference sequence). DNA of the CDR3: TGTGCCAGCAGTCGACAGGGAATGACTGAAGCTTTCTTT. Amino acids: CASSRQGMTEAFF.

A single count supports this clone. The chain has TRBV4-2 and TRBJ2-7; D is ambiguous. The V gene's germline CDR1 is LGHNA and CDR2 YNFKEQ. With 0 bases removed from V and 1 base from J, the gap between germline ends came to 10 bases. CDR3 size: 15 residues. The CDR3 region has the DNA TGTGCCAGCAGCCAAGAATGGGCCGTTTCCTACGAGCAGTACTTC. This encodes CASSQEWAVSYEQYF.

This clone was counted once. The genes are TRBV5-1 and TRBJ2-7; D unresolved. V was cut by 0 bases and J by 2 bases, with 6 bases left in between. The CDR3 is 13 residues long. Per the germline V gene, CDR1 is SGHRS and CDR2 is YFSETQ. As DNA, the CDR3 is TGCGCCAGCAGCTTGGGGTTTACCTACGAGCAGTACTTC. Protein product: CASSLGFTYEQYF.

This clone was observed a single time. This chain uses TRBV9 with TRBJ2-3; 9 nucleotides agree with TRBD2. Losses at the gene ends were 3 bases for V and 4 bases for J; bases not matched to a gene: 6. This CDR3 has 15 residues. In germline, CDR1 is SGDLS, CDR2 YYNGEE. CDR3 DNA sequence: TGTGCCAGCAGCGAGGCGGGGGGGGCCCCAGATACGCAGTATTTT. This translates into CASSEAGGAPDTQYF. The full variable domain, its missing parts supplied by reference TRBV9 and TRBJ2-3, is DSGVTQTPKHLITATGQRVTLRCSPRSGDLSVYWYQQSLDQGLQFLIQYYNGEERAKGNILERFSAQQFPDLHSELNLSSLELGDSALYFCASSEAGGAPDTQYFGPGTRLTVL.

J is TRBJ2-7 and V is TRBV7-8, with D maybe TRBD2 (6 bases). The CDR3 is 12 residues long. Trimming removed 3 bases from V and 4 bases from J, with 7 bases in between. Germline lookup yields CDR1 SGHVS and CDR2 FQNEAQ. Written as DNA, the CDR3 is TGTGCCAGCAGCTTCCGGGAGTACGAGCAGTACTTC. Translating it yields CASSFREYEQYF.

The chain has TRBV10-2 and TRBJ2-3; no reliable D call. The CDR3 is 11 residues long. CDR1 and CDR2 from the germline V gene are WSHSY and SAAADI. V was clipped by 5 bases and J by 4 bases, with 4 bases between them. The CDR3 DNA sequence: TGCGCCAGCAGTCCGTCAGATACGCAGTATTTT. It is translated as CASSPSDTQYF.

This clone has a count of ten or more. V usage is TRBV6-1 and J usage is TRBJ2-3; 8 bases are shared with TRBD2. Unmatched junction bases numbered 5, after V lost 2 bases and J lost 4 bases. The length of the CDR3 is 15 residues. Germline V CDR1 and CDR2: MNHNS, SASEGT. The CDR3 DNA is TGTGCCAGCAGTGAAACCCGGGGGGGCGCAGATACGCAGTATTTT. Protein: CASSETRGGADTQYF.

The CDR3 loop reads CASSFISYGSTDTQYF. The CDR3 nucleotides are TGTGCCAGCAGCTTTATCAGTTACGGGAGCACAGATACGCAGTATTTT. V is TRBV11-2 and J is TRBJ2-3; D not resolved. V was pared by 3 bases and J by 0 bases, with 13 bases between. CDR1 is SGHAT and CDR2 is FQNNGV in the germline V gene. The CDR3 sequence is 16 residues long.

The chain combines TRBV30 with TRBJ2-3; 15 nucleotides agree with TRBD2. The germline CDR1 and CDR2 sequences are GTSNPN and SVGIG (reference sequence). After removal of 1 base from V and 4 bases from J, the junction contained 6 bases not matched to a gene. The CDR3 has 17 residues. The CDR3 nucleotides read TGTGCCTGGAGTGGGACTAGCGGGGGGGCTGGCGCAGATACGCAGTATTTT. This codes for CAWSGTSGGAGADTQYF.

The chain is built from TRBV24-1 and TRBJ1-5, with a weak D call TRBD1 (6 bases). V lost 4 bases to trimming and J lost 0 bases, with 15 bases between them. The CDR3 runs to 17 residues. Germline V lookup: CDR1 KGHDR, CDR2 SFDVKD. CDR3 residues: CATSDPGTPDSNQPQHF. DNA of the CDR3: TGTGCCACCAGTGACCCCGGGACACCAGATAGCAATCAGCCCCAGCATTTT.

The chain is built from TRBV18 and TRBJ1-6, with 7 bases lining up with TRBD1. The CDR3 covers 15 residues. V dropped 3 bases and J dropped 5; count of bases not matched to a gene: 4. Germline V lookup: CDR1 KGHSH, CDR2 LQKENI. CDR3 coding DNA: TGTGCCAGCTCACCGACAGGGTCGAATAATTCACCCCTCCACTTT. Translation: CASSPTGSNNSPLHF.

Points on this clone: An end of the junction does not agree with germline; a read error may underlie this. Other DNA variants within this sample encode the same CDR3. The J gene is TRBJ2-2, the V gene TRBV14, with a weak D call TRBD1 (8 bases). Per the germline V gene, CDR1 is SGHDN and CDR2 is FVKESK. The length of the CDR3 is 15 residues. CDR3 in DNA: TGTGCCAGCAGCGACCGGGACAGGCCTCGGGGGGAACTGTTTTTT. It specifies CASSDRDRPRGELFF.

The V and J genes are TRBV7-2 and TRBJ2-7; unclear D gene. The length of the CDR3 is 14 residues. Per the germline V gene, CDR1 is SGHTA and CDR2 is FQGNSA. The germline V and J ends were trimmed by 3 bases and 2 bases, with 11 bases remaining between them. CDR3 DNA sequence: TGTGCCAGCAGCTTCACCTATACCGCCTACGAGCAGTACTTC. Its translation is CASSFTYTAYEQYF.

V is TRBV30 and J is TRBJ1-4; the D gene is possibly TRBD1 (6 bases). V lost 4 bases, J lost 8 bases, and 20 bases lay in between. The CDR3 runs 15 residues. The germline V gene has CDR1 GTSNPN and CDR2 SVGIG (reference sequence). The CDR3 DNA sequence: TGTGCCTGGACCCCGATACAGGGTATGCGGGAAAAACTGTTTTTT. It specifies CAWTPIQGMREKLFF.

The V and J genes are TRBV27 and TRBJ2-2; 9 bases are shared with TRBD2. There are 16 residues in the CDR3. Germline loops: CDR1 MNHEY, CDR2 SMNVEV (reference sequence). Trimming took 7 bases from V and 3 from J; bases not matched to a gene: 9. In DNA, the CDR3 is TGTGCCAGCATGGGACTAGCATTCGAGGACACCGGGGAGCTGTTTTTT. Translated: CASMGLAFEDTGELFF.

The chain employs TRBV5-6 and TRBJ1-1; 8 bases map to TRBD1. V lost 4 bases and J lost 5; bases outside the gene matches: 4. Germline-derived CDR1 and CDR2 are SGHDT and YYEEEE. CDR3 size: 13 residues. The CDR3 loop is CASSDRGGTEAFF. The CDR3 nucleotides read TGTGCCAGCAGCGACAGGGGTGGGACTGAAGCTTTCTTT.

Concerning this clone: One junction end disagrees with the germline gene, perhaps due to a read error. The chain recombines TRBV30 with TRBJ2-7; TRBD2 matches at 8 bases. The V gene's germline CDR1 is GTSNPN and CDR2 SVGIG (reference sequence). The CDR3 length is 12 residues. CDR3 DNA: TGTGCCTGGAGCGGGGGGGCCTATGAGCAGTACTTC. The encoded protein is CAWSGGAYEQYF. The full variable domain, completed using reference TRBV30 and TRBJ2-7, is SQTIHQWPATLVQPVGSPLSLECTVEGTSNPNLYWYRQAAGRGLQLLFYSVGIGQISSEVPQNLSASRPQDRQFILSSKKLLLSDSGFYLCAWSGGAYEQYFGPGTRLTVT.

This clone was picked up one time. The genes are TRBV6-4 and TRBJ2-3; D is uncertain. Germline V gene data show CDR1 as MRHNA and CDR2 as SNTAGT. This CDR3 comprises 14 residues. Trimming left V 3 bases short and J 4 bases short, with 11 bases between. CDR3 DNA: TGTGCCAGCAGTGAGCTCGTGGTGCCAGATACGCAGTATTTT. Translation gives CASSELVVPDTQYF.

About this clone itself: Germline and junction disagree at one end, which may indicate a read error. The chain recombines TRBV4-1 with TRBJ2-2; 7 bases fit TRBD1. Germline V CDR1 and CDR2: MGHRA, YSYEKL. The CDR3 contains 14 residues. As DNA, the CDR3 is TGCGCCACCAGCCGACAGGGGAACACCGGGGAGCTGTTTTTT. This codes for CATSRQGNTGELFF.

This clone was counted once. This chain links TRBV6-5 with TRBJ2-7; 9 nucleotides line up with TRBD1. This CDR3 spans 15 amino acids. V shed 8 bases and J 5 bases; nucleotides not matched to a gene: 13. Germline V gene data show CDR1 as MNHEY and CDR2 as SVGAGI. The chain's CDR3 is CASRSQGQGRNEQYF. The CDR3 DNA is TGTGCCAGCCGATCTCAGGGACAGGGCCGCAACGAGCAGTACTTC.

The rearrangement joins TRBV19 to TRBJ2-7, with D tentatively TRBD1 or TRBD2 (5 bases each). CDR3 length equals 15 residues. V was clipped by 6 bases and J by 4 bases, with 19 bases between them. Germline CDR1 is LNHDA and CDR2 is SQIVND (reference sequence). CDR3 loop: CASRHNGDGKYEQYF. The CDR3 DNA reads TGTGCCAGTAGACACAACGGGGACGGCAAATACGAGCAGTACTTC.

The CDR3 coding sequence is TGTGCCAGCAGCCAACAGGGGGCTAGCACAGATACGCAGTATTTT. This encodes CASSQQGASTDTQYF. The rearrangement uses TRBV14 and TRBJ2-3; 8 bases are a match to TRBD1. The germline V gene encodes CDR1 SGHDN and CDR2 FVKESK. The J segment lost 0 bases and the V segment lost 2 bases, leaving 1 base of the junction unmatched. This CDR3 is built from 15 residues.

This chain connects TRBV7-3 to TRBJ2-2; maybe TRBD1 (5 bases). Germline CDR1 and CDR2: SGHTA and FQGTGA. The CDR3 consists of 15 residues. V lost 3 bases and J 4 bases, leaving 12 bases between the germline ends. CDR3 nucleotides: TGTGCCAGCAGCTTTGCGACAGCCGGCACCGGGGAGCTGTTTTTT. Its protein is CASSFATAGTGELFF.

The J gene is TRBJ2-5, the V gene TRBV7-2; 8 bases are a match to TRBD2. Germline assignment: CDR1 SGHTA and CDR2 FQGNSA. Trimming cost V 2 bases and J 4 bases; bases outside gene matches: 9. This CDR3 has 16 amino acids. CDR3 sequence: CASSLTGGAVRETQYF. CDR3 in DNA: TGTGCCAGCAGCTTAACCGGGGGGGCGGTGAGAGAGACCCAGTACTTC. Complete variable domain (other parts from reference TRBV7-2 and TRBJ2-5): GAGVSQSPSNKVTEKGKDVELRCDPISGHTALYWYRQSLGQGLEFLIYFQGNSAPDKSGLPSDRFSAERTGGSVSTLTIQRTQQEDSAVYLCASSLTGGAVRETQYFGPGTRLLVL.

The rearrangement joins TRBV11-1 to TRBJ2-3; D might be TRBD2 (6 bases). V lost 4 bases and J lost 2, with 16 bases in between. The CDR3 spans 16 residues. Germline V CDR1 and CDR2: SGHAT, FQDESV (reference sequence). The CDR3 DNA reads TGTGCCAGCAGCTCCCCAGACGGAGGGTCCACAGATACGCAGTATTTT. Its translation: CASSSPDGGSTDTQYF.